This TCR beta chain is drawn from a study of shared clonotypes between healthy human individuals (dated by TCRdb to the early 2020s). The study in broad terms: A few men and a couple of women, aged 18 to 49 years, made up the cohort. For each donor, CD4 naive and CD4 memory were each given three plates, CD8 naive was given two plates, and CD8 memory was given one plate. Blood TCR repertoires of roughly five healthy adults were deeply sequenced to estimate repertoire size and the extent of clonotype sharing between individuals. Libraries were prepared and TCR repertoires were sequenced by different laboratories using diverse techniques, in order to increase sequencing depth and limit assay-specific biases. Each donor's leukapheresis produced roughly between roughly 0.94 and 9.5 billion PBMCs. What the work shows at the level of the full study, not this receptor alone: Higher generation probabilities were observed for clonotypes shared by all four sorted-subset donors than for non-shared clonotypes. Naive subsets generally had larger estimated clonotype richness than memory subsets did. Pairwise subsampling indicated that sequencing depth was expected to affect the degree of clonotype sharing among donors. The small number of donors limited the genetic and exposure-history diversity represented. When a handful of donors were compared, the shared fraction of clonotypes was about 5% for naive CD4, around 3.5% for naive CD8, 2.3% for memory CD4, and roughly 0.43% for memory CD8. Sampling was restricted to blood, and TCR repertoires in tissue are likely to differ from TCR repertoires in blood. Incomplete sequencing was indicated by rarefaction of sorted-subset datasets, despite the large sequencing depth.

As regards this clone: Its target antigen remains unknown. There are no base qualities to consult, and no much larger clone falls within one base.

Donors were healthy HIV-negative adults with no recently reported acute infections or vaccinations. Every donor was a Caucasian adult residing in Nashville, Tennessee, USA. CD4+ T cells were enriched through magnetic negative selection, after which naive cells were positively selected on CD45RA and the remaining negative fraction served as the memory subset. Blood was collected by leukapheresis, and PBMCs were isolated by Ficoll-Histopaque density gradient centrifugation and then cryopreserved in liquid nitrogen vapor phase. Analytical flow cytometry was used to check the purity and quantity of each magnetically sorted T cell population. Each sorted fraction had its genomic DNA isolated and then quantified by UV absorbance on a Nanodrop 2000c. TCR CDR3 regions were amplified from genomic DNA by multiplex PCR using the deep immunoSEQ assay. Genomic DNA extracted from each cell subset was distributed evenly over all wells of several immunoSEQ 96-well plates, and each plate served as one replicate. For sorted subsets, 150 to 250 ng of genomic DNA, equivalent to tens of thousands of T cell genomes, went into each replicate PCR. Purified libraries were measured with a Qubit 3.0 fluorometer, size-checked on a Bioanalyzer 2100, and measured again with the KAPA Library Quantification kit. Every immunoSEQ 96-well plate was sequenced on a separate single-read 150-cycle Illumina NextSeq 550 flow cell. Per the source publication's procedure: The immunoSEQ output contained only junctional sequences without quality scores, so filtering could not match that applied to full-length reads. Sequences were annotated with PyIR, a Python wrapper for IgBLAST v1.9, using IMGT germline references to assign V/J genes and CDR3. Any read was removed if the V/J assignment was weak (E-value above 1e-6), the CDR3 was missing, or the read contained stop codons, out-of-frame junctions, or ambiguous translated residues. V3J clonotypes were defined by identical inferred V gene, J gene, and CDR3 amino acid sequence. Percentage overlap between repertoires was computed as shared unique clonotypes divided by the size of the smaller repertoire. Richness of each repertoire was evaluated using RTK rarefaction, the Chao1 estimator, and Recon v2.1 estimates of unobserved clonotypes. OLGA was used to compute generation probabilities for all TCRbeta clonotypes that the gDNA method yielded from several donors. Imported from immuneACCESS, the table was reduced by TCRdb to in-frame sequences with V and J called. These copies leave out some clones; in studies compared against another copy, an unresolved V gene accounts for under half, and the cause of the remainder is not known. For V, J and clone size, that table is used; D and trimming come from the DNA. Within this sample are 2.3 million or so clones, with approximately 93% of them counted one time only. Of the sample, about 0.41% falls within the top ten clones.

The CDR3, from cysteine to phenylalanine, totals 16 residues. Left in the record is the CDR3 DNA by itself, 48 bases read in frame from the first base. The germline V gene provides CDR1 SGHTA and CDR2 FQGNSA. V loses 8 bases of germline sequence and J loses 0 bases, and the interval between the two ends is 17 bases. This sequence uses TRBV7-2 and TRBJ2-4; a weak D assignment points to TRBD1 (6 bases agree). This clonotype was obtained from a man aged 18 to 29 in good health. Some clones in this sample may be carry-over from other donors' samples. The sample consisted of naive CD4+ T cells from PBMCs. The sample's cell subset or site label, in plain terms: CD45RA+ positively selected. The DNA sequence follows: TGTGCCAGCTCCGGGCAGGGGCCCTTAGCCAAAAACATTCAGTACTTC. This encodes CASSGQGPLAKNIQYF.